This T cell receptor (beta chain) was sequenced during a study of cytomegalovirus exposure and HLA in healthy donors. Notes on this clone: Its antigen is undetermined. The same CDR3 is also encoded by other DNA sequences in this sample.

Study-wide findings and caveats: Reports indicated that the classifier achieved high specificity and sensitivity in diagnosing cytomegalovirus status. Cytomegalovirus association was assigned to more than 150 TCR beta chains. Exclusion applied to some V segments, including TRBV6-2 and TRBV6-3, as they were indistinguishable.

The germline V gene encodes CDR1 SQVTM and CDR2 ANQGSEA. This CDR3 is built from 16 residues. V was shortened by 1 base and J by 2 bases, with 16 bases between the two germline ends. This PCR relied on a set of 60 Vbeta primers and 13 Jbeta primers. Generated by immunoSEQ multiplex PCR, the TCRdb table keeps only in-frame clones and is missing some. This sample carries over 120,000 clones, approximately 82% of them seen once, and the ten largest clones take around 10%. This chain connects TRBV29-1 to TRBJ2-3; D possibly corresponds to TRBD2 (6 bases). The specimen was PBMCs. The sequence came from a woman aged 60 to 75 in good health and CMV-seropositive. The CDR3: CSVEAPGLEVTDTQYF. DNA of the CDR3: TGCAGCGTTGAAGCGCCGGGACTGGAAGTCACAGATACGCAGTATTTT.